This T cell receptor beta chain stems from a study of cytomegalovirus exposure and HLA in healthy donors. Study-wide results and limits: Per a later analysis, HLA-associated TCR beta chains showed more clonal expansion than other, equally common TCR beta chains. Most TCR sequences were uncommon, yet certain public TCRs appeared in many donors. It was reported that TCR beta sequences correctly inferred the HLA-A and HLA-B alleles for most subjects.

CDR3 length: 13 residues. V dropped 3 bases and J dropped 4 bases, with 9 bases sitting between them. Germline V gene lookup returns CDR1 MNHNS and CDR2 SASEGT. These donors, healthy bone marrow donors, were studied. Use of 60 Vbeta and 13 Jbeta primers characterized the PCR. TCRdb keeps only in-frame clones here, not all; method: immunoSEQ multiplex PCR. The sample holds some 87,000 clones, around 85% seen once. As concerns this clone: The target antigen is unknown.

V and J are TRBV6-1 and TRBJ1-2; no definite D call. The sample comprised PBMCs. This clonotype originated in a man under 40 in good health and CMV-seronegative. The DNA of the CDR3 is TGTGCCAGCAGTGAGTCGGGGATCTATGGCTACACCTTC. As protein: CASSESGIYGYTF.